This is a list of T cell receptor beta chains from one sample in a study of blood T cell repertoires in COVID-19. The method was immunoSEQ multiplex PCR; TCRdb's version includes in-frame clones alone and lacks a portion of them. The sample lists about 240,000 clones, about nine tenths seen once, with about 7% in the top ten. Material: peripheral blood. Every receptor here comes from a man in his 60s who had recovered from COVID-19. CDR3s include the opening cysteine and the closing phenylalanine or tryptophan. D genes are given only for firm matches. Clone size, where shown, is once, few, many, or a class for clones that have expanded.

D: NA
size: NA
J: TRBJ2-2
V: TRBV5-1
DNA: TGCGCCAGCAGCTTCATCGCAGGGGACGGGGAGCTGTTTTTT
CDR3: CASSFIAGDGELFF

D: TRBD2
size: NA
J: TRBJ2-3
V: TRBV7-2
DNA: TGTGCCAGCAGCTACTATAGCGGGGCTAGCACAGATACGCAGTATTTT
CDR3: CASSYYSGASTDTQYF

D: NA
size: NA
J: TRBJ2-3
V: TRBV24-1
DNA: TGTGCCACCAGTGATTGGCGGGGTAAGGCACAGGAAACGCAGTATTTT
CDR3: CATSDWRGKAQETQYF

D: NA
size: NA
J: TRBJ1-2
V: TRBV3-1/TRBV3-2
DNA: TGTGCCAGCAGCCAAGCCGCTGGGGCCGCATATGGCTACACCTTC
CDR3: CASSQAAGAAYGYTF

D: NA
size: many
J: TRBJ2-5
V: TRBV7-6
DNA: TGTGCCAGCAGCTCCCCAGGGGTACCACAAGAGACCCAGTACTTC
CDR3: CASSSPGVPQETQYF

D: TRBD1
size: NA
J: TRBJ2-3
V: TRBV5-1
DNA: TGCGCCAGCAGCGGACCGGACAGGGGAAACACAGATACGCAGTATTTT
CDR3: CASSGPDRGNTDTQYF

D: NA
size: NA
J: TRBJ2-3
V: TRBV11-2
DNA: TGTGCCAGCAGCTTATGGCAGAAAGAAGATACGCAGTATTTT
CDR3: CASSLWQKEDTQYF

D: NA
size: few
J: TRBJ2-7
V: TRBV4-1
DNA: TGCGCCAGCAGCCAAGAGGCTAAGGGGGAAAACTACTTC
CDR3: CASSQEAKGENYF

D: NA
size: NA
J: TRBJ2-1
V: TRBV6-5
DNA: TGTGCCAGCAAACGGGGGGCGAACAATGAGCAGTTCTTC
CDR3: CASKRGANNEQFF

D: NA
size: NA
J: TRBJ2-7
V: TRBV12-3/TRBV12-4
DNA: TGTGCCAGCAGTCCAACCGTCGGGGACGAGCAGTACTTC
CDR3: CASSPTVGDEQYF

D: TRBD2
size: NA
J: TRBJ2-1
V: TRBV5-1
DNA: TGCGCCAGCAGCTTGGCAGGGAGCGGGGGGGCTCGATATGAGCAGTTCTTC
CDR3: CASSLAGSGGARYEQFF

D: NA
size: NA
J: TRBJ2-6
V: TRBV3-1/TRBV3-2
DNA: TGTGCCAGCAGCCAAGTAGACTCTGGGGCCAACGTCCTGACTTTC
CDR3: CASSQVDSGANVLTF

D: NA
size: once
J: TRBJ2-3
V: TRBV5-1
DNA: TGCGCCAGCAGCTTGGGCTATTTTGCAGATACGCAGTATTTT
CDR3: CASSLGYFADTQYF